Shown below are 2 T cell receptor beta chains from a single sample sequenced in a study of STAT5B mutations in CD4+ large granular lymphocyte leukemia. TCRdb's copy holds only in-frame clones and misses some; the assay was immunoSEQ multiplex PCR. The repertoire holds roughly 36,000 clones, with about nine tenths as singletons. The sample taken for sequencing was CD4+ T cells from blood buffy coats. These receptors all stem from a human donor in good health.

This chain joins TRBV27 and TRBJ1-3; D may be TRBD1 (5 bases). With 6 bases removed from V and 4 bases from J, the gap between germline ends came to 16 bases. The germline V gene has CDR1 MNHEY and CDR2 SMNVEV (reference sequence). The CDR3 runs to 15 residues. The CDR3: CASSPIQGQGNTIYF. For the CDR3, the DNA is TGTGCCAGCAGCCCCATCCAGGGTCAAGGAAACACCATATATTTT.

This chain connects TRBV6-1 to TRBJ2-5; a weak D match, TRBD1 (7 bases). The germline V gene encodes CDR1 MNHNS and CDR2 SASEGT. V lost 11 bases to trimming and J lost 3 bases, with 13 bases between them. This CDR3 is built from 12 residues. The DNA for the CDR3 is TGTGCCGCCCAGGGGGGAGAAGAGACCCAGTACTTC. Its translation is CAAQGGEETQYF.